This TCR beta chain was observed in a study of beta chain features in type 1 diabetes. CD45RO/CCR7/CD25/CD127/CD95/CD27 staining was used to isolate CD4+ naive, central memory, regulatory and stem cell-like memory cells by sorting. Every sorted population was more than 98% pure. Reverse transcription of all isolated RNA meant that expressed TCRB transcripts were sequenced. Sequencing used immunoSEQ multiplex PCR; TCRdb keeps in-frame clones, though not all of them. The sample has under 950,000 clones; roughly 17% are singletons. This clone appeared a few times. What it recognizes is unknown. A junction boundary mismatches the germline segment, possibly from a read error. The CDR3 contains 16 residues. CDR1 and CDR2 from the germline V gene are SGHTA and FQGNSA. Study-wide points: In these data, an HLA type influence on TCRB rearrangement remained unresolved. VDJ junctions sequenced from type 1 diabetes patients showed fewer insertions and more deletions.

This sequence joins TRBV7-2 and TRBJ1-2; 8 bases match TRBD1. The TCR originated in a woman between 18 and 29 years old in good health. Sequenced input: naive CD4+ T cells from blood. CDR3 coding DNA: TGTGCCAGCAGCCTAGCCCTGGACAGGGTTAACTATGGCTACACCTTC. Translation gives CASSLALDRVNYGYTF.